The present T cell receptor beta chain was sequenced within a study of response to subunit inactivated influenza vaccine. Via MiXCR, TCRdb re-called the RT-PCR reads, giving one row per CDR3 protein. The sample holds approximately 530,000 distinct CDR3 sequences, approximately 12% seen once. Per the germline V gene, CDR1 is SGHTA and CDR2 is FQGNSA. This CDR3 comprises 13 residues. V was clipped by 3 bases and J by 8 bases, with 13 bases between them. Study observations and caveats: Each seasonal influenza vaccination recruits few new T cells, the authors suggested.

With regard to this clonotype: Its antigen is undetermined.

The sequence derives from a man between 50 and 59 years old who received an inactivated influenza vaccine. The sequencing here drew on PBMCs from blood, taken about 6 weeks after vaccination. This sequence joins TRBV7-2 and TRBJ1-2; no definite D call. CDR3 bases: TGTGCCAGCAGCTTTAACGGGGTGAACGGCTACACCTTC. Its translation: CASSFNGVNGYTF.